The next 30 T cell receptor beta chains were all read from a single sample in a study of OX40 agonist ivuxolimab in advanced cancers. The table came from immunoSEQ multiplex PCR; TCRdb's copy has only in-frame clones and leaves some out. The table shows some 8,800 clones, with around nine tenths occurring only once. Material: CD4+ or CD8+ T cells sorted from blood, obtained in a trial of the OX40 agonist ivuxolimab. These receptors were obtained from an adult with an advanced solid tumor such as melanoma, head and neck, liver or kidney cancer.

This sequence joins TRBV19 and TRBJ2-7, with 8 bases lining up with TRBD2. The CDR3 loop spans 13 amino acids. J gave up 6 bases and V 7 bases, and 8 bases lay outside the gene matches. Looked up from germline, CDR1 is LNHDA and CDR2 is SQIVND (reference sequence). In DNA form, the CDR3 reads TGTGCCAGTACCTCGGGGGGGGACCGCGAGCAGTACTTC. It is translated as CASTSGGDREQYF.

The rearrangement uses TRBV5-1 and TRBJ2-7; D remains ambiguous. Per germline, CDR1 SGHRS and CDR2 YFSETQ. Trimming removed 0 bases from V and 4 bases from J, with 11 bases in between. This CDR3 region has 14 residues. CDR3 loop: CASSLAQEIYEQYF. As DNA, the CDR3 is TGCGCCAGCAGCTTGGCCCAGGAAATATACGAGCAGTACTTC.

V usage is TRBV9 and J usage is TRBJ2-5; D might be TRBD1 or TRBD2, each matching 5 bases. Trimming stripped 4 bases from V and 5 bases from J, with 15 bases between. The CDR3 runs to 14 residues. Germline V lookup: CDR1 SGDLS, CDR2 YYNGEE. CDR3 residues: CASSPRGPRETQYF. The CDR3 DNA follows: TGTGCCAGCAGCCCTCGGGGACCACGGGAGACCCAGTACTTC.

This chain joins TRBV7-8 and TRBJ2-7; TRBD2 aligns across 8 bases. This CDR3 has 16 amino acids. Looked up from germline, CDR1 is SGHVS and CDR2 is FQNEAQ. The V and J ends lost 2 bases and 0 bases, in that order; junction bases with no gene match: 6. The CDR3 DNA reads as TGTGCCAGCAGCTTACCAACTAGCGGCAGCTCCTACGAGCAGTACTTC. Its protein product is CASSLPTSGSSYEQYF.

The V gene is TRBV7-3, the J gene TRBJ2-3, with 11 bases lining up with TRBD2. Losses at the gene ends were 6 bases for V and 2 bases for J; bases not matched to a gene: 7. Germline V gene data show CDR1 as SGHTA and CDR2 as FQGTGA. This CDR3 comprises 16 residues. CDR3 region: CASRSTSGGFTDTQYF. Written as DNA, the CDR3 is TGTGCCAGCAGGTCCACTAGCGGGGGCTTCACAGATACGCAGTATTTT.

This rearrangement joins TRBV6-1 to TRBJ2-3; TRBD2 is a possible D gene (5 bases). This CDR3 region has 16 residues. From germline, CDR1 is MNHNS and CDR2 SASEGT. The ends were cut back, 1 base at V and 4 bases at J, with 15 bases in the middle. The CDR3 loop is CASSEESSSSADTQYF. The CDR3 region has the DNA TGTGCCAGCAGTGAAGAGTCGTCTAGCTCAGCAGATACGCAGTATTTT.

This chain links TRBV4-2 with TRBJ2-3, with 11 bases fitting TRBD2. Trimming cost V 1 base and J 3 bases; bases outside gene matches: 9. The CDR3 has 18 amino acids. Germline CDR1 is LGHNA and CDR2 is YNFKEQ. As DNA, the CDR3 is TGTGCCAGCAGCCAAGTCCCCCTTAGCGGGGGGGTTACAGATACGCAGTATTTT. As protein: CASSQVPLSGGVTDTQYF.

This clone appeared a single time. The V and J genes are TRBV15 and TRBJ1-1, with a weak D call TRBD1 (6 bases). The CDR3 is 13 residues long. The ends were cut back, 0 bases at V and 8 bases at J, with 10 bases in the middle. Germline CDR1 LNHNV, CDR2 YYDKDF (reference sequence). CDR3 amino acids: CATSRDRGWEAFF. The CDR3 coding sequence is TGTGCCACCAGCAGAGACAGGGGATGGGAAGCTTTCTTT. The full variable domain, completed using reference TRBV15 and TRBJ1-1, is DAMVIQNPRYQVTQFGKPVTLSCSQTLNHNVMYWYQQKSSQAPKLLFHYYDKDFNNEADTPDNFQSRRPNTSFCFLDIRSPGLGDTAMYLCATSRDRGWEAFFGQGTRLTVV.

This clone came up once. V gene TRBV19 combines with J gene TRBJ2-3; weak D call: TRBD2 (6 bases). There are 15 residues in the CDR3. CDR1 is LNHDA, CDR2 SQIVND, per germline (reference sequence). V lost 5 bases and J lost 0, with 12 bases in between. DNA for the CDR3: TGTGCCAGTAGTGGACCGGGAGTAAGCACAGATACGCAGTATTTT. Residues: CASSGPGVSTDTQYF.

CDR3 loop: CASSLVGTNYEQYF. CDR3 DNA: TGTGCCAGCAGCTTGGTGGGGACCAACTACGAGCAGTACTTC. The chain is built from TRBV5-8 and TRBJ2-7; D could derive from TRBD1 or TRBD2 (5 bases each). Trimming removed 0 bases from V and 3 bases from J, with 10 bases in between. The CDR3 runs to 14 residues. CDR1 and CDR2 (germline): SGHTS, YDEGEE.

The chain joins TRBV27 to TRBJ1-5; D perhaps matches TRBD1 (5 bases). Germline V gene lookup returns CDR1 MNHEY and CDR2 SMNVEV (reference sequence). The V end was cut by 0 bases, the J end by 11 bases, with 11 bases between. The CDR3 has 13 amino acids. The CDR3 spells CASSLSGPGAQHF. In nucleotides, the CDR3 is TGTGCCAGCAGTTTATCTGGTCCGGGGGCCCAGCATTTT.

V and J are TRBV5-1 and TRBJ2-3, with TRBD2 as a possible D gene (6 bases). The germline V gene encodes CDR1 SGHRS and CDR2 YFSETQ. This CDR3 has 13 residues. V was cut by 4 bases and J by 2 bases, with 8 bases left in between. As DNA, the CDR3 is TGCGCCAGCAGCCCGGACTACACAGATACGCAGTATTTT. This translates into CASSPDYTDTQYF. The variable domain in full, with the rest retrieved from reference TRBV5-1 and TRBJ2-3, is KAGVTQTPRYLIKTRGQQVTLSCSPISGHRSVSWYQQTPGQGLQFLFEYFSETQRNKGNFPGRFSGRQFSNSRSEMNVSTLELGDSALYLCASSPDYTDTQYFGPGTRLTVL.

V and J are TRBV7-9 and TRBJ2-7, with 7 bases lining up with TRBD2. The CDR3 length is 12 residues. Trimming removed 3 bases from V and 5 bases from J; junction bases left unmatched: 1. CDR1 is SEHNR and CDR2 is FQNEAQ in the germline V gene (reference sequence). This CDR3 is CASSFAGDEQYF. For the CDR3, the DNA is TGTGCCAGCAGCTTCGCGGGGGACGAGCAGTACTTC. The full variable domain, completed using reference TRBV7-9 and TRBJ2-7, is DTGVSQNPRHKITKRGQNVTFRCDPISEHNRLYWYRQTLGQGPEFLTYFQNEAQLEKSRLLSDRFSAERPKGSFSTLEIQRTEQGDSAMYLCASSFAGDEQYFGPGTRLTVT.

The chain combines TRBV21-1 with TRBJ2-3. TRBV21-1 is reported as a pseudogene. There are 17 residues in the CDR3. The CDR3 DNA reads TGTGCCAGCAGCAAAGGGCGGTGGGCGCAAATGGGGAATACGCAGTATTTT. Its translation: CASSKGRWAQMGNTQYF.

CDR3 in amino acids: CASSTLAGGVETQYF. CDR3 nucleotides: TGTGCCAGTAGTACACTAGCGGGGGGGGTAGAGACCCAGTACTTC. The chain recombines TRBV19 with TRBJ2-5; 13 nucleotides line up with TRBD2. CDR1 is LNHDA and CDR2 is SQIVND in the germline V gene (reference sequence). The CDR3 is made up of 15 amino acids. V lost 4 bases to trimming and J lost 4 bases; unmatched junction nucleotides: 3. The full variable domain, completed using reference TRBV19 and TRBJ2-5, is DGGITQSPKYLFRKEGQNVTLSCEQNLNHDAMYWYRQDPGQGLRLIYYSQIVNDFQKGDIAEGYSVSREKKESFPLTVTSAQKNPTAFYLCASSTLAGGVETQYFGPGTRLLVL.

The chain has TRBV7-9 and TRBJ2-3, with 12 nucleotides matching TRBD2. The J segment lost 2 bases and the V segment lost 4 bases, leaving 4 bases of the junction unmatched. The CDR3 runs to 16 residues. Germline V gives CDR1 SEHNR, CDR2 FQNEAQ (reference sequence). CDR3 sequence: CASSSGTSGLTDTQYF. In DNA, the CDR3 is TGTGCCAGCAGCTCCGGGACTAGCGGGCTCACAGATACGCAGTATTTT.

The gene calls are TRBV5-1 and TRBJ2-1; a weak D match, TRBD1 (6 bases). CDR1 and CDR2 (germline): SGHRS, YFSETQ. The CDR3 consists of 17 residues. The ends were cut back, 5 bases at V and 0 bases at J, with 18 bases in the middle. Here the CDR3 reads CASSSILQGSSYNEQFF. CDR3 in DNA: TGCGCCAGCAGTTCTATCTTACAGGGAAGCTCCTACAATGAGCAGTTCTTC.

This rearrangement joins TRBV4-1 to TRBJ1-6; D gene ambiguous. Germline V CDR1 and CDR2: MGHRA, YSYEKL. The length of the CDR3 is 15 residues. V gave up 7 bases and J gave up 6 bases, with 16 bases separating them. CDR3 amino acids: CASKGVPEFNSPLHF. The CDR3 DNA reads TGCGCCAGCAAAGGCGTGCCGGAGTTTAATTCACCCCTCCACTTT.

The chain links TRBV28 to TRBJ1-6, with D unclear. The V and J ends lost 2 bases and 9 bases respectively, with 8 bases between them. The CDR3 contains 13 residues. Germline assignment: CDR1 MDHEN and CDR2 SYDVKM. DNA for the CDR3: TGTGCCAGCAGTTTAGCCCGGGTTTCACCCCTCCACTTT. Translation: CASSLARVSPLHF.

J is TRBJ1-2 and V is TRBV7-9; D is ambiguous. The CDR3 is 14 amino acids. Germline V gene data show CDR1 as SEHNR and CDR2 as FQNEAQ (reference sequence). Between the trimmed V and J ends, which lost 1 base and 1 base, there was a span of 7 bases. CDR3 in amino acids: CASSLGHGNYGYTF. Written as DNA, the CDR3 is TGTGCCAGCAGCTTAGGGCACGGTAACTATGGCTACACCTTC.

This chain uses TRBV5-5 with TRBJ1-2; no clear D. The germline gives CDR1 SGHKS, CDR2 YYEKEE (reference sequence). This CDR3 comprises 13 residues. Trimming shortened V by 4 bases and J by 4 bases, and 11 bases separated the two germline ends. The CDR3 loop reads CASSESPSYGYTF. CDR3 DNA sequence: TGTGCCAGCAGCGAATCCCCTAGCTATGGCTACACCTTC.

In its sample, this clone was seen once. This chain links TRBV19 with TRBJ2-1; 9 bases are a match to TRBD2. Trimming at V came to 3 bases and at J to 4 bases, leaving 4 bases not matched to a gene. The germline CDR1 and CDR2 sequences are LNHDA and SQIVND (reference sequence). The CDR3 contains 15 residues. CDR3 amino acids: CASSISSGVYNEQFF. DNA for the CDR3: TGTGCCAGTAGTATCTCTAGCGGGGTGTACAATGAGCAGTTCTTC.

This chain uses TRBV7-2 with TRBJ2-6, with a possible D match to TRBD2 (6 bases). In germline, CDR1 is SGHTA, CDR2 FQGNSA. This CDR3 is built from 18 residues. V was cut by 6 bases and J by 4 bases, with 22 bases left in between. The CDR3 sequence: CASSQPGTALSGANVLTF. The CDR3, as DNA: TGTGCCAGCAGTCAACCCGGGACTGCCCTCTCCGGGGCCAACGTCCTGACTTTC.

This clone was observed a handful of times. The V call is TRBV19, the J call TRBJ2-7; D may be TRBD2 (5 bases). CDR3 size: 13 residues. Germline V gives CDR1 LNHDA, CDR2 SQIVND (reference sequence). V lost 3 bases and J 4 bases, leaving 10 bases between the germline ends. CDR3 sequence: CASSIGVGYEQYF. The CDR3 nucleotides read TGTGCCAGTAGTATCGGGGTAGGATACGAGCAGTACTTC.

The V and J genes are TRBV4-1 and TRBJ2-7; D is perhaps TRBD1 or TRBD2 (5 bases each). The V gene's germline CDR1 is MGHRA and CDR2 YSYEKL. The ends were cut back, 1 base at V and 6 bases at J, with 10 bases in the middle. The CDR3 runs 13 residues. In nucleotides, the CDR3 is TGCGCCAGCAGCCAAGGCAGGGACGGCGAGCAGTACTTC. Amino acid sequence: CASSQGRDGEQYF.

The CDR3 DNA reads as TGTGCCAGCAGTTACTCATCCTCGGACACTGAAGCTTTCTTT. Its protein product is CASSYSSSDTEAFF. The J gene is TRBJ1-1, the V gene TRBV6-5, with unresolved D. Germline V gives CDR1 MNHEY, CDR2 SVGAGI. Trimming pared 0 bases from V and 3 bases from J, leaving 8 bases between. The CDR3 contains 14 residues.

J is TRBJ1-2 and V is TRBV7-9; tentative D call: TRBD1 (5 bases). Trimming took 4 bases from V and 0 from J, leaving 9 bases between them. Per the germline V gene, CDR1 is SEHNR and CDR2 is FQNEAQ (reference sequence). This CDR3 is built from 14 residues. DNA for the CDR3: TGTGCCAGCAGCTGGACACGAGCTAACTATGGCTACACCTTC. It codes for CASSWTRANYGYTF.

CDR3 amino acids: CASSSGGANRAGANVLTF. The CDR3 DNA follows: TGTGCCAGCAGCAGCGGGGGTGCGAATAGGGCTGGGGCCAACGTCCTGACTTTC. The chain combines TRBV7-6 with TRBJ2-6; 8 bases map to TRBD2. V was clipped by 5 bases and J by 2 bases; unmatched bases: 11. Germline V gene sequence: CDR1 SGHVS, CDR2 FNYEAQ. The CDR3 is 18 amino acids.

The V gene is TRBV7-9, the J gene TRBJ2-1, with D perhaps matching TRBD2 (6 bases). The CDR3 spans 17 residues. Germline lookup yields CDR1 SEHNR and CDR2 FQNEAQ (reference sequence). Between the trimmed V and J ends, which lost 4 bases and 3 bases, there was a span of 19 bases. The chain's CDR3 is CASSSTLGGLRYNEQFF. Written as DNA, the CDR3 is TGTGCCAGCAGCTCCACCCTCGGCGGACTACGCTACAATGAGCAGTTCTTC. The full variable domain, with the rest looked up from reference TRBV7-9 and TRBJ2-1, is DTGVSQNPRHKITKRGQNVTFRCDPISEHNRLYWYRQTLGQGPEFLTYFQNEAQLEKSRLLSDRFSAERPKGSFSTLEIQRTEQGDSAMYLCASSSTLGGLRYNEQFFGPGTRLTVL.

The rearrangement joins TRBV19 to TRBJ1-1; D gene unclear. Germline values: CDR1 LNHDA, CDR2 SQIVND (reference sequence). The CDR3 contains 13 residues. Trimming left V 5 bases short and J 4 bases short, with 11 bases between. CDR3 sequence reads: CASSANMGTEAFF. CDR3 in DNA: TGTGCCAGTAGTGCCAATATGGGCACTGAAGCTTTCTTT.